These T cell receptor beta chains were read from a single sample in a study of blood T cell repertoires in COVID-19. Measured with immunoSEQ multiplex PCR; TCRdb has only the in-frame clones, and not every one. Seen here are under 400,000 clones, around 87% observed once, and the top ten hold 1.5% to 2.5%. Sequenced input: PBMCs or T cells enriched from blood (not recorded which). The receptor source for this set is a man between 35 and 55 years old in a cohort exposed to, infected with or recovered from COVID-19 (not recorded which). Each CDR3 is given with its conserved first and last residue. D genes are given only for firm matches. Expanded clones are given a class, and other clones once, few, many or no size at all.

V gene: TRBV6-6
clone size: -
D gene: -
J gene: TRBJ2-1
CDR3 DNA: TGTGCCAGCAGTTACGGCTCCCTCGCCTACAATGAGCAGTTCTTC
CDR3 protein: CASSYGSLAYNEQFF

V gene: TRBV28
clone size: -
D gene: -
J gene: TRBJ1-2
CDR3 DNA: TGTGCCAGCAGTTTACAGGTTGGTGGCTACACCTTC
CDR3 protein: CASSLQVGGYTF

V gene: TRBV19
clone size: -
D gene: TRBD2
J gene: TRBJ2-7
CDR3 DNA: TGTGCCAGTAGTGCGGGACTAGTCAACGAGCAGTACTTC
CDR3 protein: CASSAGLVNEQYF

V gene: TRBV4-1
clone size: -
D gene: TRBD2
J gene: TRBJ2-7
CDR3 DNA: TGCGCCAGCAGCCAAAACGACGGGACTAGCGGGAGGTACGAGCAGTACTTC
CDR3 protein: CASSQNDGTSGRYEQYF

V gene: TRBV11-2
clone size: -
D gene: TRBD1
J gene: TRBJ2-5
CDR3 DNA: TGTGCCAGCAGCCGACAGGGGGCGCGGGAGACCCAGTACTTC
CDR3 protein: CASSRQGARETQYF

V gene: TRBV5-4
clone size: once
D gene: -
J gene: TRBJ1-2
CDR3 DNA: TGTGCCAGCAGCTCGTCCGGGCGGGGAAGGGGATCTATTTATGGCTACACCTTC
CDR3 protein: CASSSSGRGRGSIYGYTF

V gene: TRBV7-3
clone size: -
D gene: TRBD1
J gene: TRBJ2-7
CDR3 DNA: TGTGCCAGCAGCTTAACTGGGACAGACCCCTACGAGCAGTACTTC
CDR3 protein: CASSLTGTDPYEQYF

V gene: TRBV18
clone size: -
D gene: -
J gene: TRBJ2-5
CDR3 DNA: TGTGCCAGCTCATCCGGGACACCCCAAGAGACCCAGTACTTC
CDR3 protein: CASSSGTPQETQYF

V gene: TRBV3-1/TRBV3-2
clone size: -
D gene: TRBD1
J gene: TRBJ2-1
CDR3 DNA: TGTGCCAGCAGCCTATCCGGGACAGGGGGCAATGAGCAGTTCTTC
CDR3 protein: CASSLSGTGGNEQFF

V gene: TRBV3-1/TRBV3-2
clone size: -
D gene: TRBD1
J gene: TRBJ1-1
CDR3 DNA: TGTGCCAGCAGCCAAGGGTCAGGGGGGAACACTGAAGCTTTCTTT
CDR3 protein: CASSQGSGGNTEAFF

V gene: TRBV19
clone size: -
D gene: -
J gene: TRBJ2-4
CDR3 DNA: TGTGCCAGTTCAGAAACTCCTAGCGTCGGGGCCAAAAACATTCAGTACTTC
CDR3 protein: CASSETPSVGAKNIQYF

V gene: TRBV30
clone size: -
D gene: TRBD1
J gene: TRBJ2-7
CDR3 DNA: TGTGCCTGGGGACAGGGGGCGCGGGAGCAGTACTTC
CDR3 protein: CAWGQGAREQYF

V gene: TRBV30
clone size: once
D gene: -
J gene: TRBJ1-1
CDR3 DNA: TGTGCCTGGAGTGGACCCGGGTGGAACACTGAAGCTTTCTTT
CDR3 protein: CAWSGPGWNTEAFF

V gene: TRBV28
clone size: -
D gene: -
J gene: TRBJ1-2
CDR3 DNA: TGTGCCAGCAACATAAGGGGAACCTATGGCTACACCTTC
CDR3 protein: CASNIRGTYGYTF

V gene: TRBV30
clone size: -
D gene: -
J gene: TRBJ1-6
CDR3 DNA: TGTGCCTGGAGCACCTTATCGCGGGGATGGAATTCACCCCTCCACTTT
CDR3 protein: CAWSTLSRGWNSPLHF

V gene: TRBV5-1
clone size: -
D gene: -
J gene: TRBJ2-5
CDR3 DNA: TGCGCCAGCAGCTTGGCGGGACTCCTCGTCCCCCAGTACTTC
CDR3 protein: CASSLAGLLVPQYF

V gene: TRBV11-3
clone size: -
D gene: -
J gene: TRBJ2-7
CDR3 DNA: TGTGCCAGCAGCCCCGCGGCGAGCTCCTACGAGCAGTACTTC
CDR3 protein: CASSPAASSYEQYF

V gene: TRBV27
clone size: -
D gene: TRBD2
J gene: TRBJ2-7
CDR3 DNA: TGTGCCAGCAGTTTAAGTGGCCTAGCGGGAGACGAGCAGTACTTC
CDR3 protein: CASSLSGLAGDEQYF

V gene: TRBV18
clone size: -
D gene: -
J gene: TRBJ2-7
CDR3 DNA: TGTGCCAGCTCGCTAGTCCAGTTGGGGCCGAGCTCCTACGAGCAGTACTTC
CDR3 protein: CASSLVQLGPSSYEQYF

V gene: TRBV4-1
clone size: -
D gene: -
J gene: TRBJ1-2
CDR3 DNA: TGCGCCAGCAGCCGTAGCGGGGATTACTATGGCTACACCTTC
CDR3 protein: CASSRSGDYYGYTF

V gene: TRBV29-1
clone size: -
D gene: -
J gene: TRBJ1-2
CDR3 DNA: TGCAGCGTTGGGTTACAGGTCAACTATGGCTACACCTTC
CDR3 protein: CSVGLQVNYGYTF

V gene: TRBV15
clone size: -
D gene: -
J gene: TRBJ1-2
CDR3 DNA: TGTGCCACCAGCAGAGATGTCCAGGGAACTAACTATGGCTACACCTTC
CDR3 protein: CATSRDVQGTNYGYTF

V gene: TRBV21-1
clone size: -
D gene: -
J gene: TRBJ2-7
CDR3 DNA: TGTGCCAGCAGCAAAGGACCTTGGAGCTCCTACGAGCAGTACTTC
CDR3 protein: CASSKGPWSSYEQYF

V gene: TRBV2
clone size: -
D gene: -
J gene: TRBJ1-1
CDR3 DNA: TGTGCCAGCAGTGTGGCAGCGCCTGAAGCTTTCTTT
CDR3 protein: CASSVAAPEAFF

V gene: TRBV27
clone size: once
D gene: TRBD2
J gene: TRBJ2-1
CDR3 DNA: TGTGCCAGCAGTTTATCTGGCGGGAGGCCCTACAATGAGCAGTTCTTC
CDR3 protein: CASSLSGGRPYNEQFF

V gene: TRBV5-4
clone size: -
D gene: TRBD1
J gene: TRBJ1-2
CDR3 DNA: TGTGCCAGCAGCGGAAAACCTAGACAGGGAAATAACTATGGCTACACCTTC
CDR3 protein: CASSGKPRQGNNYGYTF

V gene: TRBV30
clone size: -
D gene: -
J gene: TRBJ2-7
CDR3 DNA: TGTGCCTGGAGTGTACAAGGGACTCTTTCCTACGAGCAGTACTTC
CDR3 protein: CAWSVQGTLSYEQYF

V gene: TRBV6-5
clone size: -
D gene: -
J gene: TRBJ1-5
CDR3 DNA: TGTGCCAGCAGTTCCCGGGACACCAATCAGCCCCAGCATTTT
CDR3 protein: CASSSRDTNQPQHF

V gene: TRBV27
clone size: few
D gene: TRBD2
J gene: TRBJ2-7
CDR3 DNA: TGTGCCAGCAGGACTGGGACTAGTAAGTCCCTCTTC
CDR3 protein: CASRTGTSKSLF

V gene: TRBV29-1
clone size: -
D gene: TRBD2
J gene: TRBJ2-1
CDR3 DNA: TGCAGCGTGAGGGAGGGCCGTTCCTACAATGAGCAGTTCTTC
CDR3 protein: CSVREGRSYNEQFF

V gene: TRBV18
clone size: -
D gene: -
J gene: TRBJ1-4
CDR3 DNA: TGTGCCAGCTCTCCACTTAAAGCCACGGGTGAAAAACTGTTTTTT
CDR3 protein: CASSPLKATGEKLFF

V gene: TRBV2
clone size: -
D gene: TRBD1
J gene: TRBJ1-2
CDR3 DNA: TGTGCCAGCAGTGAAGGTGGACAGGGGAGATTTAACTATGGCTACACCTTC
CDR3 protein: CASSEGGQGRFNYGYTF

V gene: TRBV6-5
clone size: -
D gene: -
J gene: TRBJ1-1
CDR3 DNA: TGTGCCAGCAGCGACGGACAGAACACTGAAGCTTTCTTT
CDR3 protein: CASSDGQNTEAFF